These 17 T cell receptor beta chains came from one sample sequenced in a study of blood T cell repertoires in COVID-19. The repertoire was sequenced with immunoSEQ multiplex PCR; TCRdb's copy has only in-frame clones and lacks some. The repertoire consists of around 140,000 clones, with about 87% occurring once and the leading ten covering 8.5% to 9%. Material: peripheral blood. These receptor sequences come from a woman in her 50s with active or convalescent COVID-19.

This chain connects TRBV2 to TRBJ1-2; no clear D. The V end was cut by 8 bases, the J end by 2 bases, with 6 bases between. The germline gives CDR1 SNHLY, CDR2 FYNNEI. CDR3 size: 11 residues. The CDR3 loop reads CASGGNYGYTF. Written as DNA, the CDR3 is TGTGCCAGCGGCGGAAACTATGGCTACACCTTC. The full variable domain, its missing parts supplied by reference TRBV2 and TRBJ1-2, is EPEVTQTPSHQVTQMGQEVILRCVPISNHLYFYWYRQILGQKVEFLVSFYNNEISEKSEIFDDQFSVERPDGSNFTLKIRSTKLEDSAMYFCASGGNYGYTFGSGTRLTVV.

The chain couples TRBV4-3 to TRBJ2-1; 11 bases map to TRBD2. CDR1 and CDR2 (germline): LGHNA, YSLEER. V was clipped by 4 bases and J by 4 bases; unmatched bases: 3. CDR3 size: 15 residues. CDR3 nucleotides: TGCGCCAGCAGCCTTACTAGCGGGGGTTACAATGAGCAGTTCTTC. It yields the protein CASSLTSGGYNEQFF.

This clone was detected once. The chain links TRBV5-4 to TRBJ2-7; 7 bases align to TRBD2. The CDR3 sequence is 16 residues long. Trimming at V came to 5 bases and at J to 4 bases, leaving 15 bases not matched to a gene. Germline values: CDR1 SGHNT, CDR2 YYREEE (reference sequence). This chain's CDR3 is CASSGLKKAGGYEQYF. CDR3 DNA sequence: TGTGCCAGCAGTGGCCTAAAAAAGGCCGGGGGGTACGAGCAGTACTTC.

The genes are TRBV7-9 and TRBJ2-6; no firm D call. The V gene's germline CDR1 is SEHNR and CDR2 FQNEAQ (reference sequence). V shed 5 bases and J shed 0 bases, with 5 bases lying between them. This CDR3 has 14 residues. Here the CDR3 reads CASSPRSGANVLTF. The CDR3 DNA is TGTGCCAGCAGCCCCCGCTCTGGGGCCAACGTCCTGACTTTC. The variable domain in full, with the rest retrieved from reference TRBV7-9 and TRBJ2-6, is DTGVSQNPRHKITKRGQNVTFRCDPISEHNRLYWYRQTLGQGPEFLTYFQNEAQLEKSRLLSDRFSAERPKGSFSTLEIQRTEQGDSAMYLCASSPRSGANVLTFGAGSRLTVL.

The rearrangement joins TRBV30 to TRBJ1-2; D is possibly TRBD1 (5 bases). The V gene lost 3 bases and the J gene lost 8 bases, with 25 bases spanning the gap. The CDR3 has 16 amino acids. From germline, CDR1 is GTSNPN and CDR2 SVGIG (reference sequence). The CDR3 sequence is CAWSPLGGHSASGYTF. CDR3 nucleotides: TGTGCCTGGAGCCCCCTGGGTGGACATTCGGCGAGCGGCTACACCTTC.

The sample holds a few counts of this clone. J is TRBJ1-1 and V is TRBV30; D unresolved. The CDR3 covers 13 residues. Germline V CDR1 and CDR2: GTSNPN, SVGIG (reference sequence). Trimming took 4 bases from V and 6 from J, leaving 15 bases between them. CDR3 sequence (DNA): TGTGCCTGGACGAGGGAACTCACCGCTGAAGCTTTCTTT. Protein sequence: CAWTRELTAEAFF. Full variable domain (missing parts from reference TRBV30 and TRBJ1-1): SQTIHQWPATLVQPVGSPLSLECTVEGTSNPNLYWYRQAAGRGLQLLFYSVGIGQISSEVPQNLSASRPQDRQFILSSKKLLLSDSGFYLCAWTRELTAEAFFGQGTRLTVV.

This clone came up once. The chain uses TRBV7-3 and TRBJ2-5, with 8 bases identical to TRBD1. Looked up from germline, CDR1 is SGHTA and CDR2 is FQGTGA. The CDR3 runs to 13 residues. The junction had 4 bases not matched to a gene; V was cut back by 5 bases and J by 5 bases. Here the CDR3 DNA reads TGTGCCAGCAGCATTGGGACAGGCGAGACCCAGTACTTC. It encodes CASSIGTGETQYF.

This clone came up once. The chain couples TRBV27 to TRBJ2-5, with 11 nucleotides matching TRBD1. Trimming removed 7 bases from V and 4 bases from J; junction bases left unmatched: 5. There are 14 residues in the CDR3. The germline V gene encodes CDR1 MNHEY and CDR2 SMNVEV (reference sequence). The CDR3 sequence: CASMVGTGGETQYF. CDR3 DNA sequence: TGTGCCAGCATGGTAGGGACAGGGGGAGAGACCCAGTACTTC.

This chain connects TRBV9 to TRBJ1-2, with 9 bases lining up with TRBD1. This CDR3 has 15 residues. With V trimmed by 4 bases and J by 2 bases, 6 bases remained unmatched. The germline CDR1 and CDR2 sequences are SGDLS and YYNGEE. The CDR3 protein is CASSPGTGLNYGYTF. The CDR3 DNA is TGTGCCAGCAGCCCCGGGACAGGGTTAAACTATGGCTACACCTTC.

This rearrangement joins TRBV28 to TRBJ1-2, with D maybe TRBD1 (6 bases). V lost 6 bases, J lost 7 bases, and 15 bases lay in between. This CDR3 is 13 amino acids long. The germline V gene encodes CDR1 MDHEN and CDR2 SYDVKM. CDR3 region: CASRLTGSSGYTF. In nucleotides, the CDR3 is TGTGCCAGCAGGCTTACAGGGTCTAGTGGCTACACCTTC.

The chain carries TRBV5-8 and TRBJ2-3; possibly TRBD2 for D (5 bases). Per the germline V gene, CDR1 is SGHTS and CDR2 is YDEGEE. CDR3 length: 15 residues. With 7 bases removed from V and 2 bases from J, the gap between germline ends came to 17 bases. CDR3 DNA: TGTGCCAGCTCTGGGAGCCATAGGTCCACAGATACGCAGTATTTT. It is translated as CASSGSHRSTDTQYF.

This chain links TRBV21-1 with TRBJ1-5; the DNA was not used to check the table's D call, TRBD1. TRBV21-1 represents a pseudogene. CDR3 length: 15 residues. This chain's CDR3 is CAAFGVDNSNQPQHF. As DNA, the CDR3 is TGTGCCGCTTTTGGCGTGGACAATAGCAATCAGCCCCAGCATTTT.

This clone has only one observation. This chain links TRBV19 with TRBJ2-5; 9 bases match TRBD2. V dropped 3 bases and J dropped 2; count of bases not matched to a gene: 1. Germline values: CDR1 LNHDA, CDR2 SQIVND (reference sequence). This CDR3 is 14 amino acids long. This CDR3 reads CASSILAGQETQYF. CDR3 DNA sequence: TGTGCCAGTAGTATCCTAGCGGGACAAGAGACCCAGTACTTC.

V usage is TRBV6-5 and J usage is TRBJ2-7, with D tentatively TRBD2 (5 bases). V was clipped by 5 bases and J by 4 bases, with 18 bases between them. This CDR3 region has 15 residues. Germline CDR1 is MNHEY and CDR2 is SVGAGI. The CDR3 is CASSPGLDFMYEQYF. The CDR3 DNA sequence: TGTGCCAGCAGTCCCGGCCTGGACTTCATGTACGAGCAGTACTTC.

The chain couples TRBV6-5 to TRBJ2-7, with D possibly being TRBD1 (5 bases). Per the germline V gene, CDR1 is MNHEY and CDR2 is SVGAGI. V lost 2 bases and J 4 bases, leaving 15 bases between the germline ends. This CDR3 contains 15 residues. The CDR3 DNA reads TGTGCCAGCAGTTACCTGACAGCTCACCCTTACGAGCAGTACTTC. The encoded protein is CASSYLTAHPYEQYF.

The rearrangement uses TRBV5-1 and TRBJ2-7; TRBD2 aligns across 12 bases. The CDR3 covers 15 residues. The germline gives CDR1 SGHRS, CDR2 YFSETQ. V was pared by 4 bases and J by 3 bases, with 5 bases of the junction left unmatched. The DNA for the CDR3 is TGCGCCAGCAGCCCCCGGACTAGCGGGGTCTACGAGCAGTACTTC. The encoded protein is CASSPRTSGVYEQYF. The variable domain in full, with the rest retrieved from reference TRBV5-1 and TRBJ2-7, is KAGVTQTPRYLIKTRGQQVTLSCSPISGHRSVSWYQQTPGQGLQFLFEYFSETQRNKGNFPGRFSGRQFSNSRSEMNVSTLELGDSALYLCASSPRTSGVYEQYFGPGTRLTVT.

This chain joins TRBV5-8 and TRBJ1-1, with a tentative D call TRBD1 (5 bases). The germline V gene encodes CDR1 SGHTS and CDR2 YDEGEE. V was cut by 4 bases and J by 0 bases, with 16 bases left in between. This CDR3 has 16 residues. The CDR3 region has the DNA TGTGCCAGCAGCACGACCCCCAGGGATATGAACACTGAAGCTTTCTTT. Protein sequence: CASSTTPRDMNTEAFF.